This T cell receptor beta chain was sequenced in a study of cytomegalovirus exposure and HLA in healthy donors. Turning to the study itself: The 550 to 700 first-cohort repertoires and the 120 or so validation repertoires shared the same platform, a later analysis reported.

This clone was detected only a few times. Its target is not known. Study-level points and caveats: In vitro confirmation showed a few CMV-associated chains to be CMV antigen specific. Most TCR sequences were seen very rarely across donors, but some public TCRs occurred in many. Reports credit the classifier with highly specific, highly sensitive diagnosis of cytomegalovirus status.

Per the germline V gene, CDR1 is SGHAT and CDR2 is FQNNGV. The CDR3 spans 14 residues. Trimming stripped 5 bases from V and 5 bases from J, with 15 bases between. Using immunoSEQ multiplex PCR, the repertoire was profiled, and TCRdb retains in-frame clones only, with some absent. The table shows 160,000 or so clones, with around four fifths occurring only once. Sequenced sample: PBMCs. This clonotype was sampled from a man aged 25-45 years in good health and CMV-seropositive. The V gene is TRBV11-2, the J gene TRBJ1-2; a weak D match, TRBD1 (5 bases). The CDR3 nucleotides read TGTGCCAGCAGCCCAGGGAGGCGCCGATATGGCTACACCTTC. This translates into CASSPGRRRYGYTF. The entire variable domain, with the rest obtained from reference TRBV11-2 and TRBJ1-2, is as follows: EAGVAQSPRYKIIEKRQSVAFWCNPISGHATLYWYQQILGQGPKLLIQFQNNGVVDDSQLPKDRFSAERLKGVDSTLKIQPAKLEDSAVYLCASSPGRRRYGYTFGSGTRLTVV.